The 6 T cell receptor beta chains below all came from one sample that was sequenced in a study of blood T cell repertoires in COVID-19. Some clones are missing from TCRdb's copy, which holds only in-frame ones; the method was immunoSEQ multiplex PCR. Of 250,000 to 350,000 clones listed, about 89% are singletons. The sample was peripheral blood. These receptors came from a woman aged 25 to 39 with COVID-19, enrolled during active disease.

This chain links TRBV11-2 with TRBJ1-2, with 7 bases that match TRBD1. The CDR3 spans 14 residues. CDR1 and CDR2 (germline): SGHAT, FQNNGV. The V and J ends lost 7 bases and 2 bases, in that order; junction bases with no gene match: 7. The CDR3 DNA is TGTGCCAGCAACAGACAACAGGGGAACTATGGCTACACCTTC. It codes for CASNRQQGNYGYTF.

The chain is built from TRBV5-1 and TRBJ1-3; no clear D. The germline V gene has CDR1 SGHRS and CDR2 YFSETQ. Deletions cut 4 bases from V and 4 bases from J, with 12 bases between. CDR3 size: 14 residues. CDR3: CASSPSSGGNTIYF. The CDR3 DNA follows: TGCGCCAGCAGCCCTTCATCCGGGGGAAACACCATATATTTT.

The chain links TRBV5-1 to TRBJ1-1; perhaps TRBD1 as D (6 bases). Germline V lookup: CDR1 SGHRS, CDR2 YFSETQ. The CDR3 loop spans 14 amino acids. Trimming cost V 4 bases and J 4 bases, with 14 bases left between them. CDR3 protein: CASSTQGWATEAFF. The CDR3 DNA sequence: TGCGCCAGCAGCACCCAGGGGTGGGCCACTGAAGCTTTCTTT.

J is TRBJ2-1 and V is TRBV7-2, with D possibly TRBD1 on 7 matching bases. The CDR3 is 13 amino acids. V shed 4 bases and J shed 14 bases, with 18 bases lying between them. Germline V gives CDR1 SGHTA, CDR2 FQGNSA. Written as DNA, the CDR3 is TGTGCCAGCAGCTCAGGGGGAGGTCGCGGTAAGTTCTTC. Residues: CASSSGGGRGKFF.

There are a few counts of this clone. This sequence joins TRBV30 and TRBJ2-7; 8 bases agree with TRBD1. Germline values: CDR1 GTSNPN, CDR2 SVGIG (reference sequence). This CDR3 contains 14 residues. J was trimmed by 0 bases and V by 4 bases; bases with no gene match: 5. CDR3 region: CAWKWDRSSYEQYF. The CDR3 DNA reads as TGTGCCTGGAAGTGGGACAGGAGCTCCTACGAGCAGTACTTC.

The chain joins TRBV28 to TRBJ2-1; TRBD1 aligns across 7 bases. J was trimmed by 3 bases and V by 5 bases; bases with no gene match: 10. CDR1 and CDR2 (germline): MDHEN, SYDVKM. This CDR3 has 16 residues. CDR3 residues: CASSQGEFGDYNEQFF. The CDR3 DNA reads TGTGCCAGCAGTCAGGGGGAGTTCGGGGACTACAATGAGCAGTTCTTC.